Below, one T cell receptor (beta chain) is given with its context. Its antigen is not known. V was shortened by 7 bases and J by 0 bases, with 13 bases between the two germline ends. CDR1 is ENHRY, CDR2 SYGVKD, per germline. The CDR3 has 15 amino acids. The table came from immunoSEQ multiplex PCR; TCRdb's copy has only in-frame clones and leaves some out. In the table there are roughly 40,000 clones, about three quarters of which are singletons. This entry belongs to a study of early stage breast cancer tumors. Study summary: Of around 16 invasive breast tumors, about twelve were hormone receptor-positive, HER2-negative. Study-wide findings and caveats: Commonly generated sequences made up most enriched TCRB sequences shared between patients. Tumors had roughly 2.5-fold higher T cell density and higher clonality than adjacent normal breast tissue.

This sequence originates from a person between 50 and 60 years old with breast cancer. Sequenced input: blood. J is TRBJ1-3 and V is TRBV10-3, with D tentatively TRBD1 (5 bases). CDR3 amino acids: CAINQDTRSGNTIYF. As DNA, the CDR3 is TGTGCCATCAACCAGGACACCCGCTCTGGAAACACCATATATTTT.